Listed here is a single TCR beta chain. The antigen is undetermined. Drawing of peripheral blood yielded about 9.6 milliliters from each donor. These data originate in a study of blood T cells in healthy people across ages. On the study more broadly: Through template switching, about one barcoded beta molecule was captured per two T cells, as measured in model experiments. General study findings and limits: Researchers deemed the diversity estimates from one million T cells underestimates.

The second PCR ran about 7 to 12 cycles with a sample-barcoded 5' primer and J-beta primers. Unique molecular identifiers of 12 random nucleotides labeled each cDNA. One entry per CDR3 protein results from TCRdb running MiXCR on the 5' RACE reads. The sample holds 2 million or so distinct CDR3 sequences, 40% to 55% seen once. Sequenced sample: blood. This receptor was identified in a middle-aged woman in good health.

The CDR3 sequence: CASSFSPGRSYNEQFF. The CDR3 nucleotides are TGTGCCAGCAGTTTTTCACCGGGACGCTCCTACAATGAGCAGTTCTTC. The chain combines TRBV27 with TRBJ2-1; D possibly matches TRBD1 or TRBD2 (5 bases each). This CDR3 region has 16 residues. Trimming shortened V by 3 bases and J by 0 bases, and 12 bases separated the two germline ends. Germline V gene data show CDR1 as MNHEY and CDR2 as SMNVEV (reference sequence).